This T cell receptor (beta chain) was found in a study of T-cell memory formation after mild COVID-19. Study details: Clustering of TCRs was largely donor specific.

This clonotype has ten or more counts. Its antigen is unidentified. Overall study results and limits: Pre-infection memory harbored some responding clones, suggesting cross-reactive memory joined. Researchers report contracting CD4+ clones mostly in CM and EM, with CD8+ clones in EMRA.

TCRdb reanalysed the 5' RACE reads using MiXCR and keeps one entry per CDR3 protein. Of under 300,000 distinct CDR3 sequences detected, around 8% appear once; the ten largest clones hold 22%. The sequenced material came from PBMCs or a T cell subset sorted from them (not recorded which). The sequence came from a young man who had mild COVID-19 (a few samples of this study predate the infection). Cell type and time point are not known.

CDR3 amino acids: CASSLDSVTDTQYF. In DNA, the CDR3 is TGCGCCAGCAGCTTAGACAGCGTCACAGATACGCAGTATTTT. This chain uses TRBV5-1 with TRBJ2-3, with a tentative D call TRBD1 (5 bases). V lost 2 bases and J 2 bases, leaving 9 bases between the germline ends. The germline V gene encodes CDR1 SGHRS and CDR2 YFSETQ. The CDR3 has 14 residues.